The clone carrying this TCR beta chain was observed a few times. As CD8+CD4-CCR7+CD45RA+ cells, naive CD8 T cells were sorted. The data derive from a study of molecular identifiers for immune sequencing clone quantification. It was with previously described methods and listed TCR primers that bulk TCR libraries were made. TCRdb independently ran MiXCR on the PCR reads; one entry per CDR3 protein. The data contain 400,000 to 600,000 distinct CDR3 sequences, roughly 25% of them singletons. Per germline, CDR1 SQVTM and CDR2 ANQGSEA. The V and J ends lost 7 bases and 6 bases, in that order; junction bases with no gene match: 10. The CDR3 loop spans 14 amino acids.

The chain carries TRBV29-1 and TRBJ2-1; 9 nucleotides line up with TRBD1. Sample: naive CD8+ T cells from blood, with Jurkat cell RNA spiked in. Subset: FACS-sorted CD8+CD4-CCR7+CD45RA+ naive T cells. The clonotype comes from a human donor in good health. Some libraries in this study had Jurkat cell RNA spiked in. The DNA for the CDR3 is TGCAGCGCAGGAGGGGACAGGGCCCCCAATGAGCAGTTCTTC. It is translated as CSAGGDRAPNEQFF.